Following are 31 T cell receptor beta chains from one sample sequenced in a study of spatial heterogeneity in lung cancer. Broader study findings: Tumoral mutation counts were tracked by counts of expanded intratumoral alpha and beta TCRs.

These TCRs' antigens remain unknown. Time point in this sample: sample taken at primary tumor resection. TCRdb ran MiXCR on the 5' RACE reads and lists one entry per CDR3 protein. The sample shows tens of thousands of distinct CDR3 sequences, roughly 15% of them seen only once. Sequencing was performed on lung tumor tissue, taken at surgery. The receptors come from a female donor with early-stage non-small cell lung cancer.

Ten or more counts support this clonotype. The V call is TRBV6-1, the J call TRBJ2-3; TRBD1 is a possible D gene (6 bases). The V and J ends lost 2 bases and 1 base respectively, with 10 bases between them. CDR1 and CDR2 (germline): MNHNS, SASEGT. CDR3 length: 15 amino acids. CDR3 coding DNA: TGTGCCAGCAGTGAATTCAGGGGAGGCACAGATACGCAGTATTTT. Amino acid sequence: CASSEFRGGTDTQYF.

The chain couples TRBV12-3 or TRBV12-4 to TRBJ2-7, with 11 bases lining up with TRBD1. This CDR3 has 13 residues. With 5 bases clipped from V and 6 bases from J, the junction kept 3 bases outside the gene matches. The CDR3 loop is CASSRTGGGEQYF. In nucleotides, the CDR3 is TGTGCCAGCAGTCGGACAGGGGGCGGCGAGCAGTACTTC.

This clonotype was counted a few times. The rearrangement joins TRBV2 to TRBJ2-3, with D unresolved. CDR1 and CDR2 (germline): SNHLY, FYNNEI. Trimming took off 4 bases at V and 5 bases at J, with 4 bases between the two ends. The CDR3 covers 11 residues. This chain's CDR3 is CASSAEDTQYF. CDR3 DNA sequence: TGTGCCAGCAGTGCCGAAGATACGCAGTATTTT.

This clonotype was seen repeatedly, ten times or more. The chain employs TRBV13 and TRBJ2-1; 13 nucleotides align to TRBD2. The germline CDR1 and CDR2 sequences are PRHDT and FYEKMQ (reference sequence). This CDR3 is built from 17 residues. Trimming at V came to 5 bases and at J to 7 bases, leaving 11 bases not matched to a gene. CDR3 residues: CASSAPRTSGRRNEQFF. The CDR3 nucleotides are TGTGCCAGCAGCGCACCCCGGACTAGCGGGAGAAGGAATGAGCAGTTCTTC.

This clonotype was counted a few times. This rearrangement joins TRBV12-3 or TRBV12-4 to TRBJ2-7; weak D call: TRBD2 (6 bases). Trimming removed 1 base at V and 10 bases at J, with 8 bases between. This CDR3 comprises 11 residues. As DNA, the CDR3 is TGTGCCAGCAGTTTAGAGGGACTTCAGTACTTC. It yields the protein CASSLEGLQYF.

V is TRBV29-1 and J is TRBJ2-5; D is perhaps TRBD1 (6 bases). CDR1 is SQVTM, CDR2 ANQGSEA, per germline. V dropped 0 bases and J dropped 2 bases, with 19 bases sitting between them. The CDR3 consists of 17 residues. The CDR3 reads CSVEDTGHLTPQETQYF. The CDR3 DNA reads TGCAGCGTTGAAGATACGGGACACTTGACCCCGCAAGAGACCCAGTACTTC. The full variable domain, in which reference TRBV29-1 and TRBJ2-5 provide the parts outside the CDR3, is SAVISQKPSRDICQRGTSLTIQCQVDSQVTMMFWYRQQPGQSLTLIATANQGSEATYESGFVIDKFPISRPNLTFSTLTVSNMSPEDSSIYLCSVEDTGHLTPQETQYFGPGTRLLVL.

This clonotype showed up many times. The chain combines TRBV28 with TRBJ2-1; 10 bases line up with TRBD1. J gave up 4 bases and V 5 bases, and 11 bases lay outside the gene matches. The CDR3 sequence is 17 residues long. Germline V gene lookup returns CDR1 MDHEN and CDR2 SYDVKM. This CDR3 is CASSLRHDRGRYNEQFF. CDR3 sequence (DNA): TGTGCCAGCAGTCTACGCCATGACAGGGGGCGTTACAATGAGCAGTTCTTC.

This clonotype occurred once. The conserved closing phenylalanine or tryptophan is absent in this CDR3, likely reflecting a read error. This rearrangement joins TRBV7-9 to TRBJ2-1, with a tentative D call TRBD2 (6 bases). This CDR3 has 14 residues. V gave up 3 bases and J gave up 9 bases, with 15 bases separating them. CDR1 and CDR2 (germline): SEHNR, FQNEAQ (reference sequence). Here the CDR3 DNA reads TGTGCCAGCAGCTTGGGGGGAGGTGGAACTGAGCAGTTCTTA. Protein: CASSLGGGGTEQFL.

This chain joins TRBV6-5 and TRBJ2-6; no definite D call. Trimming stripped 2 bases from V and 0 bases from J, with 8 bases between. The V gene's germline CDR1 is MNHEY and CDR2 SVGAGI. The CDR3 covers 16 residues. CDR3 DNA sequence: TGTGCCAGCAGTTACCTGGCTTACTCTGGGGCCAACGTCCTGACTTTC. Residues: CASSYLAYSGANVLTF.

This clonotype was picked up a small number of times. This chain uses TRBV5-4 with TRBJ2-3; D is perhaps TRBD2 (6 bases). Trimming stripped 4 bases from V and 5 bases from J, with 17 bases between. The CDR3 runs to 15 residues. Germline CDR1 reads SGHNT; CDR2 reads YYREEE (reference sequence). In DNA, the CDR3 is TGTGCCAGCAGCCTTAAGGGCGGGAAAGGAGATACGCAGTATTTT. The encoded protein is CASSLKGGKGDTQYF.

This clonotype was seen only a few times. The chain uses TRBV19 and TRBJ2-5; 7 bases are shared with TRBD1. The CDR3 length is 15 residues. V lost 5 bases, J lost 3 bases, and 9 bases stayed unmatched. Per germline, CDR1 LNHDA and CDR2 SQIVND (reference sequence). The CDR3 loop is CASSSGQKSKETQYF. The CDR3 bases are TGTGCCAGTAGTTCGGGACAGAAATCCAAAGAGACCCAGTACTTC.

This rearrangement joins TRBV7-6 to TRBJ2-7, with TRBD2 as a possible D gene (5 bases). Per germline, CDR1 SGHVS and CDR2 FNYEAQ. Trimming shortened V by 1 base and J by 3 bases, and 10 bases separated the two germline ends. This CDR3 contains 14 residues. CDR3 sequence: CASSLEEGSYEQYF. The CDR3 nucleotides are TGTGCCAGCAGCTTAGAGGAAGGGAGCTACGAGCAGTACTTC. Supplemented by reference TRBV7-6 and TRBJ2-7, the full variable domain reads GAGVSQSPRYKVTKRGQDVALRCDPISGHVSLYWYRQALGQGPEFLTYFNYEAQQDKSGLPNDRFSAERPEGSISTLTIQRTEQRDSAMYRCASSLEEGSYEQYFGPGTRLTVT.

There are many counts of this clonotype. The chain recombines TRBV5-1 with TRBJ2-7; possibly TRBD1 for D (6 bases). The CDR3 covers 14 residues. Per the germline V gene, CDR1 is SGHRS and CDR2 is YFSETQ. V lost 1 base and J 2 bases, leaving 10 bases between the germline ends. The CDR3 loop reads CASSLLGATYEQYF. Written as DNA, the CDR3 is TGCGCCAGCAGCTTGCTGGGGGCAACCTACGAGCAGTACTTC.

This clonotype has ten or more counts. V and J are TRBV6-2 or TRBV6-3 and TRBJ2-1; no firm D call. Trimming pared 0 bases from V and 5 bases from J, leaving 8 bases between. In germline, CDR1 is MNHEY, CDR2 SVGEGT. This CDR3 is 14 amino acids long. The CDR3 nucleotides read TGTGCCAGCAGTTACTCGGGCGTTAACAATGAGCAGTTCTTC. Its protein is CASSYSGVNNEQFF.

The table lists this clonotype with a few counts. V gene TRBV3-1 combines with J gene TRBJ2-1, with TRBD2 as a possible D gene (6 bases). The CDR3 length is 14 residues. Trimming removed 3 bases from V and 5 bases from J, with 11 bases in between. Germline CDR1 LGHDT, CDR2 YNNKEL (reference sequence). CDR3 region: CASSQSGLHNEQFF. CDR3 bases: TGTGCCAGCAGCCAGTCAGGACTACACAATGAGCAGTTCTTC.

Ten or more counts support this clonotype. This chain connects TRBV7-3 to TRBJ2-1; 13 nucleotides line up with TRBD2. J lost 5 bases, V lost 5 bases, and 3 bases had no gene match. Germline V gene lookup returns CDR1 SGHTA and CDR2 FQGTGA. There are 15 residues in the CDR3. The CDR3 DNA follows: TGTGCCAGCAGCCCCGGACTAGCGGGAGACAATGAGCAGTTCTTC. This translates into CASSPGLAGDNEQFF. The full variable domain, rest sourced from reference TRBV7-3 and TRBJ2-1, is GAGVSQTPSNKVTEKGKYVELRCDPISGHTALYWYRQSLGQGPEFLIYFQGTGAADDSGLPNDRFFAVRPEGSVSTLKIQRTERGDSAVYLCASSPGLAGDNEQFFGPGTRLTVL.

This clonotype was detected many times. J is TRBJ2-7 and V is TRBV20-1; 7 bases match TRBD1. After removal of 0 bases from V and 1 base from J, the junction contained 6 bases not matched to a gene. There are 15 residues in the CDR3. CDR1 is DFQATT and CDR2 is SNEGSKA in the germline V gene (reference sequence). The CDR3: CSARDPSTGSYEQYF. In DNA form, the CDR3 reads TGCAGTGCTAGAGATCCTTCGACAGGGTCCTACGAGCAGTACTTC.

The chain carries TRBV5-1 and TRBJ2-2; D may be TRBD2 (5 bases). This CDR3 region has 12 residues. CDR1 and CDR2 from the germline V gene are SGHRS and YFSETQ. V was shortened by 6 bases and J by 7 bases, with 10 bases between the two germline ends. The CDR3 DNA follows: TGCGCCAGCATGGGGAGAGACGGGGAGCTGTTTTTT. Protein product: CASMGRDGELFF. Supplemented by reference TRBV5-1 and TRBJ2-2, the full variable domain reads KAGVTQTPRYLIKTRGQQVTLSCSPISGHRSVSWYQQTPGQGLQFLFEYFSETQRNKGNFPGRFSGRQFSNSRSEMNVSTLELGDSALYLCASMGRDGELFFGEGSRLTVL.

The CDR3 DNA is TGCGCCAGCAGCTTGATCACCGGGGAGCTGTTTTTT. Its protein is CASSLITGELFF. The rearrangement uses TRBV5-1 and TRBJ2-2; D not resolved. V shed 1 base and J shed 4 bases, with 2 bases lying between them. This CDR3 comprises 12 residues. Germline V CDR1 and CDR2: SGHRS, YFSETQ.

The chain carries TRBV13 and TRBJ2-7; 11 bases are a match to TRBD1. Germline-derived CDR1 and CDR2 are PRHDT and FYEKMQ (reference sequence). After removal of 5 bases from V and 6 bases from J, the junction contained 6 bases not matched to a gene. There are 14 residues in the CDR3. CDR3 sequence reads: CASSHTGTGGEQYF. The DNA for the CDR3 is TGTGCCAGCAGCCACACGGGGACAGGGGGCGAGCAGTACTTC.

There are many counts of this clonotype. This chain links TRBV11-3 with TRBJ2-1; no clear D gene. CDR1 is SGHNT, CDR2 YENEEA, per germline. CDR3 length equals 13 residues. Between the trimmed V and J ends, which lost 4 bases and 8 bases, there was a span of 12 bases. The CDR3 DNA is TGTGCCAGCAGCTCACTCCCAAGAGATGAGCAGTTCTTC. Amino acid sequence: CASSSLPRDEQFF.

The genes are TRBV29-1 and TRBJ2-3, with 7 bases lining up with TRBD1. The germline V gene has CDR1 SQVTM and CDR2 ANQGSEA. The CDR3 covers 15 residues. V gave up 7 bases and J gave up 2 bases; unmatched junction bases: 12. CDR3 protein: CSEDLRDRPTDTQYF. Written as DNA, the CDR3 is TGCAGCGAAGACCTCCGGGACAGACCCACAGATACGCAGTATTTT.

This clonotype ranks as medium-sized. The genes are TRBV4-1 and TRBJ2-7; D is undetermined. V dropped 0 bases and J dropped 6 bases, with 12 bases sitting between them. Germline CDR1 reads MGHRA; CDR2 reads YSYEKL. CDR3 length: 14 amino acids. Here the CDR3 reads CASSQDRSGFEQYF. The CDR3 nucleotides are TGCGCCAGCAGCCAAGATCGGTCGGGTTTCGAGCAGTACTTC.

This clonotype was seen repeatedly, ten times or more. V gene TRBV20-1 combines with J gene TRBJ2-1; D may be TRBD2 (5 bases). The V gene lost 3 bases and the J gene lost 6 bases, with 15 bases spanning the gap. The germline gives CDR1 DFQATT, CDR2 SNEGSKA (reference sequence). The CDR3 loop spans 14 amino acids. CDR3 residues: CSASFSRGFNEQFF. The DNA of the CDR3 is TGCAGTGCTAGTTTCAGCCGGGGTTTCAATGAGCAGTTCTTC.

The chain employs TRBV11-1 and TRBJ2-7; no clear D. The ends were cut back, 3 bases at V and 9 bases at J, with 18 bases in the middle. There are 14 residues in the CDR3. Looked up from germline, CDR1 is SGHAT and CDR2 is FQDESV (reference sequence). The CDR3 coding sequence is TGTGCCAGCAGCTTGTACCGGAGCTCCCACGGGCAGTACTTC. Translation gives CASSLYRSSHGQYF.

This chain connects TRBV5-1 to TRBJ2-7, with D possibly being TRBD1 or TRBD2 (5 bases each). The CDR3 extends over 12 amino acids. Per germline, CDR1 SGHRS and CDR2 YFSETQ. Trimming removed 1 base from V and 7 bases from J, with 9 bases in between. The DNA for the CDR3 is TGCGCCAGCAGCTTGTATGGGGGTGAGCAGTACTTC. It translates to CASSLYGGEQYF.

The chain has TRBV12-3 or TRBV12-4 and TRBJ2-3, with 11 bases lining up with TRBD1. V was pared by 7 bases and J by 14 bases, with 8 bases of the junction left unmatched. The CDR3 is 12 residues long. CDR3 DNA: TGTGCCAGCACGGAGGGACAGGGGGGAAGGTATTTT. Protein sequence: CASTEGQGGRYF.

Comments on this clonotype: A much larger clone differs from this one at a single base, so this may be a read error. This sequence joins TRBV10-3 and TRBJ2-1; D possibly matches TRBD1 or TRBD2 (5 bases each). CDR1 and CDR2 (germline): ENHRY, SYGVKD. This CDR3 spans 13 amino acids. The CDR3 DNA reads as TGTACCATACGAGGGGCGGGTAGCAATGAGCAGTTCTTC. Protein sequence: CTIRGAGSNEQFF.

This clonotype was observed at least ten times. This rearrangement joins TRBV7-8 to TRBJ2-1; 8 nucleotides line up with TRBD2. This CDR3 spans 17 amino acids. V trimming: 4 bases; J trimming: 0 bases; junction bases outside the gene matches: 8. CDR1 and CDR2 from the germline V gene are SGHVS and FQNEAQ. The CDR3 DNA reads TGTGCCAGCAGCTCCCTGCCAGCGGGAGTCTCCTACAATGAGCAGTTCTTC. It translates to CASSSLPAGVSYNEQFF. Together with reference TRBV7-8 and TRBJ2-1, the CDR3 gives the full variable domain: GAGVSQSPRYKVAKRGQDVALRCDPISGHVSLFWYQQALGQGPEFLTYFQNEAQLDKSGLPSDRFFAERPEGSVSTLKIQRTQQEDSAVYLCASSSLPAGVSYNEQFFGPGTRLTVL.

This clonotype was observed a handful of times. The CDR3 sequence: CASSLDTIPGQNTDTQYF. CDR3 sequence (DNA): TGCGCCAGCAGCCTAGACACTATTCCGGGACAAAACACAGATACGCAGTATTTT. The rearrangement uses TRBV5-1 and TRBJ2-3; D is possibly TRBD1 (6 bases). Trimming took 4 bases from V and 2 from J, leaving 23 bases between them. Germline CDR1 reads SGHRS; CDR2 reads YFSETQ. There are 18 residues in the CDR3.

This clonotype was counted many times. This chain joins TRBV29-1 and TRBJ2-1; possibly TRBD2 for D (5 bases). V lost 5 bases to trimming and J lost 10 bases, with 12 bases between them. Germline V CDR1 and CDR2: SQVTM, ANQGSEA. This CDR3 spans 11 amino acids. CDR3 bases: TGCAGCGTTAATACTAGTGGCGAGCAGTTCTTC. Its translation is CSVNTSGEQFF.